What follows are 9 T cell receptor beta chains derived from one specimen sequenced in a study of patients and donors after allogeneic stem cell transplantation. TCRdb re-analysed the RT-PCR reads in MiXCR, keeping a single row per CDR3 protein. Counted here are roughly 880,000 distinct CDR3 sequences, roughly 18% occurring once; the ten biggest clones make up roughly 6%. Source material: blood, either unsorted or a sorted T cell fraction (not recorded which). These receptors came from a human donor who was either an allogeneic HSCT recipient or a stem cell or donor lymphocyte infusion donor (not recorded which). It is not recorded whose cells these are; they may come from a transplant donor.

The rearrangement links TRBV27 to TRBJ2-7, with D hard to call. CDR1 is MNHEY, CDR2 SMNVEV, per germline (reference sequence). There are 15 residues in the CDR3. V was cut by 2 bases and J by 0 bases, with 11 bases left in between. The CDR3 bases are TGTGCCAGCAGTTTAGTTCCCACGAGCTCCTACGAGCAGTACTTC. Translating gives CASSLVPTSSYEQYF.

This chain links TRBV4-1 with TRBJ2-3, with 8 nucleotides matching TRBD1. V was pared by 4 bases and J by 5 bases, with 11 bases of the junction left unmatched. This CDR3 is 16 amino acids long. In germline, CDR1 is MGHRA, CDR2 YSYEKL. The CDR3 here is CASSLGQGSLGDTQYF. The CDR3 region has the DNA TGCGCCAGCAGCCTCGGACAGGGCTCGTTAGGAGATACGCAGTATTTT.

There are a few counts of this clonotype. V and J are TRBV27 and TRBJ2-7, with D unresolved. Trimming left V 5 bases short and J 6 bases short, with 17 bases between. CDR1 is MNHEY, CDR2 SMNVEV, per germline (reference sequence). The CDR3 sequence is 14 residues long. The CDR3 nucleotides are TGTGCCAGCAGTCCGAACTATGGTCCGAGCGAGCAGTACTTC. This translates into CASSPNYGPSEQYF.

This clonotype was seen at least ten times. The chain is built from TRBV5-1 and TRBJ2-1; 9 bases line up with TRBD1. Germline V CDR1 and CDR2: SGHRS, YFSETQ. The V gene end was trimmed by 2 bases and the J gene end by 5 bases; junction bases not matched to a gene: 8. The CDR3 extends over 16 amino acids. The CDR3 nucleotides are TGCGCCAGCAGCTTTCCCGGGACAGGGTCCAACAATGAGCAGTTCTTC. Translation: CASSFPGTGSNNEQFF.

CDR3 sequence: CATSDLVQGAHYEQYF. The CDR3 region has the DNA TGTGCCACCAGTGATTTGGTACAGGGGGCTCATTACGAGCAGTACTTC. The J gene is TRBJ2-7, the V gene TRBV24-1; 9 bases agree with TRBD1. The V gene end was trimmed by 0 bases and the J gene end by 4 bases; junction bases not matched to a gene: 6. The CDR3 covers 16 residues. Germline loops: CDR1 KGHDR, CDR2 SFDVKD.

V usage is TRBV29-1 and J usage is TRBJ2-1; D possibly uses TRBD1 or TRBD2 (5 bases each). This CDR3 contains 11 residues. Germline CDR1 reads SQVTM; CDR2 reads ANQGSEA. The germline V and J ends were trimmed by 2 bases and 10 bases, with 9 bases remaining between them. Written as DNA, the CDR3 is TGCAGCGTTGAATTGTGGGACGAGCAGTTCTTC. Its protein is CSVELWDEQFF.

V is TRBV6-2 or TRBV6-3 and J is TRBJ2-4; D might be TRBD2 (7 bases). The CDR3 has 15 residues. The germline CDR1 and CDR2 sequences are MNHEY and SVGEGT. The V end lost 7 bases, the J end lost 4 bases, and 17 bases lay between the germline ends. The chain's CDR3 is CASTEGGAGKNIQYF. The CDR3 DNA reads as TGTGCCAGCACCGAAGGGGGGGCCGGTAAAAACATTCAGTACTTC.

This rearrangement joins TRBV29-1 to TRBJ2-7; 8 positions match TRBD1. Germline V gene data show CDR1 as SQVTM and CDR2 as ANQGSEA. V dropped 3 bases and J dropped 6; count of bases not matched to a gene: 10. This CDR3 spans 14 amino acids. The CDR3 loop is CSVETGDPSGEQYF. The CDR3 DNA reads TGCAGCGTTGAGACAGGGGACCCCTCTGGCGAGCAGTACTTC.

The V call is TRBV12-3 or TRBV12-4, the J call TRBJ1-1; 7 nucleotides agree with TRBD1. This CDR3 region has 15 residues. After removal of 2 bases from V and 3 bases from J, the junction contained 6 bases not matched to a gene. CDR3 sequence: CASSLSTGAYTEAFF. CDR3 DNA sequence: TGTGCCAGCAGTTTAAGCACAGGGGCGTACACTGAAGCTTTCTTT.